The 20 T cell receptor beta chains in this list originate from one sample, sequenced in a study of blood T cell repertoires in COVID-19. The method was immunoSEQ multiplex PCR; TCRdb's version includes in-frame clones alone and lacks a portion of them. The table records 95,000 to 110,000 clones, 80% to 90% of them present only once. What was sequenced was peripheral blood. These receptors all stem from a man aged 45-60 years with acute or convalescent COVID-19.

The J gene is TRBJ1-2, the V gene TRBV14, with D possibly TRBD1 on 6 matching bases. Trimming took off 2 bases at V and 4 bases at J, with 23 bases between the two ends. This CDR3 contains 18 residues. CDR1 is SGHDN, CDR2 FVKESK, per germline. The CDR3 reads CASSQLPLGAGMSYGYTF. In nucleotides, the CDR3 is TGTGCCAGCAGCCAACTCCCTCTGGGGGCAGGGATGAGCTATGGCTACACCTTC.

CDR3 residues: CASKRLAGDTGELFF. The CDR3 bases are TGTGCCAGCAAGAGGCTAGCGGGGGACACCGGGGAGCTGTTTTTT. This chain connects TRBV7-9 to TRBJ2-2, with 10 bases aligning to TRBD2. Germline V lookup: CDR1 SEHNR, CDR2 FQNEAQ (reference sequence). CDR3 size: 15 residues. V was clipped by 7 bases and J by 3 bases; unmatched bases: 5.

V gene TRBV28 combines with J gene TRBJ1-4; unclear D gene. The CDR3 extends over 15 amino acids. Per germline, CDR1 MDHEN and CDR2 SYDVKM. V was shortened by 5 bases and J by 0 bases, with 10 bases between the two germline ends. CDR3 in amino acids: CASSSPGTTNEKLFF. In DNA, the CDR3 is TGTGCCAGCAGTAGCCCGGGGACAACTAATGAAAAACTGTTTTTT.

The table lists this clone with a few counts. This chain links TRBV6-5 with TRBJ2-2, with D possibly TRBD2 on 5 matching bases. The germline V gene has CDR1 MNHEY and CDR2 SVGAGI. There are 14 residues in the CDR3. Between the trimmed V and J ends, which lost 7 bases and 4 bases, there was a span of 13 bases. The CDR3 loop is CASIQASSTGELFF. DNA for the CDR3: TGTGCCAGCATCCAGGCTAGCAGCACCGGGGAGCTGTTTTTT.

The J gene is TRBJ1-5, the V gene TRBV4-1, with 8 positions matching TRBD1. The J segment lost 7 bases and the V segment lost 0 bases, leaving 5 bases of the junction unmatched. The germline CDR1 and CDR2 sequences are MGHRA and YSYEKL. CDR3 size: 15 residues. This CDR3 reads CASSQDTGGEQPQHF. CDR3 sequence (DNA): TGCGCCAGCAGCCAAGATACAGGGGGGGAACAGCCCCAGCATTTT.

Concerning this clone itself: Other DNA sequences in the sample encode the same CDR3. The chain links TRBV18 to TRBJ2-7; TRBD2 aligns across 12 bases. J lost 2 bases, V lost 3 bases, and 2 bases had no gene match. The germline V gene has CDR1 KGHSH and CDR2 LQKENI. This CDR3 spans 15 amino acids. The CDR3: CASSPTSGSPYEQYF. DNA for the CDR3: TGTGCCAGCTCACCGACTAGCGGGAGTCCCTACGAGCAGTACTTC. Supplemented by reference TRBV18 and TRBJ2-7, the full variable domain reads NAGVMQNPRHLVRRRGQEARLRCSPMKGHSHVYWYRQLPEEGLKFMVYLQKENIIDESGMPKERFSAEFPKEGPSILRIQQVVRGDSAAYFCASSPTSGSPYEQYFGPGTRLTVT.

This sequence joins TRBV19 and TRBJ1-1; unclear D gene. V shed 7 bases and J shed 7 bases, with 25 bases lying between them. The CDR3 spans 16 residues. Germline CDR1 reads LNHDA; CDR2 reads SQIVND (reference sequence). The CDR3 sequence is CASMPRQSDTFLEAFF. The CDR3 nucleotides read TGTGCCAGTATGCCCCGACAATCAGATACATTTCTTGAAGCTTTCTTT.

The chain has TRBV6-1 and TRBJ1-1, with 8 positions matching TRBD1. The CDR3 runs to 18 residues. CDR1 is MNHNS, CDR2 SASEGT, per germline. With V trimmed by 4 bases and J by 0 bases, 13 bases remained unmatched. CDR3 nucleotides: TGTGCCAGCAGTGTAATACAGGGGGGTCTTTCTATGAACACTGAAGCTTTCTTT. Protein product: CASSVIQGGLSMNTEAFF.

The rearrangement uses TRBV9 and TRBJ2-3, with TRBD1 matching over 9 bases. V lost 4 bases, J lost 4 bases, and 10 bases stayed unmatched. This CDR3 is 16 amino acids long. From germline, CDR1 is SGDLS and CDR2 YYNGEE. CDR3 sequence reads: CASSPKTGGLPDTQYF. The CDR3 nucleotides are TGTGCCAGCAGCCCCAAGACAGGGGGGTTGCCAGATACGCAGTATTTT. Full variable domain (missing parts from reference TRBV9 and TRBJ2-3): DSGVTQTPKHLITATGQRVTLRCSPRSGDLSVYWYQQSLDQGLQFLIQYYNGEERAKGNILERFSAQQFPDLHSELNLSSLELGDSALYFCASSPKTGGLPDTQYFGPGTRLTVL.

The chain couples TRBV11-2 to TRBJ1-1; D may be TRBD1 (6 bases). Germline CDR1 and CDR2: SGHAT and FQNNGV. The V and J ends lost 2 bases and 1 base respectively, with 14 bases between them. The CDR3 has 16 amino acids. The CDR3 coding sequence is TGTGCCAGCAGCTTAAGGGGGGGCGCGGGGAACACTGAAGCTTTCTTT. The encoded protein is CASSLRGGAGNTEAFF. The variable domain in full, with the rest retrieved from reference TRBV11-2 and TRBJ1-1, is EAGVAQSPRYKIIEKRQSVAFWCNPISGHATLYWYQQILGQGPKLLIQFQNNGVVDDSQLPKDRFSAERLKGVDSTLKIQPAKLEDSAVYLCASSLRGGAGNTEAFFGQGTRLTVV.

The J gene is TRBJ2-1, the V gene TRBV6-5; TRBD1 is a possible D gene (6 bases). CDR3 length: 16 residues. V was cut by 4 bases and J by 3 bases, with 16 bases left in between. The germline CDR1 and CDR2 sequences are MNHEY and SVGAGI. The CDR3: CASSSPTGPFYNEQFF. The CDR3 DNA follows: TGTGCCAGCAGTTCCCCGACAGGACCCTTCTACAATGAGCAGTTCTTC.

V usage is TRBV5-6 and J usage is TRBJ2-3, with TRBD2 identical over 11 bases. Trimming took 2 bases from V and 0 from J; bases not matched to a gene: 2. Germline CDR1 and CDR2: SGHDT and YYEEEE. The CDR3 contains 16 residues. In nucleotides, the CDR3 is TGTGCCAGCAGCTTATGGACTAGCGGGAGCACAGATACGCAGTATTTT. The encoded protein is CASSLWTSGSTDTQYF.

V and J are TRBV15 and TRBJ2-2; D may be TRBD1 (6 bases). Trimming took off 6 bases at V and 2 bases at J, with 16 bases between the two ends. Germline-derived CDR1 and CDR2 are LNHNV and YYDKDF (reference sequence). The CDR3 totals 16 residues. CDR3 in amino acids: CATRDLARGNTGELFF. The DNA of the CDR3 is TGTGCCACCAGAGACCTGGCCAGGGGAAACACCGGGGAGCTGTTTTTT. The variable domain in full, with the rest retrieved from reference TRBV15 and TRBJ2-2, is DAMVIQNPRYQVTQFGKPVTLSCSQTLNHNVMYWYQQKSSQAPKLLFHYYDKDFNNEADTPDNFQSRRPNTSFCFLDIRSPGLGDTAMYLCATRDLARGNTGELFFGEGSRLTVL.

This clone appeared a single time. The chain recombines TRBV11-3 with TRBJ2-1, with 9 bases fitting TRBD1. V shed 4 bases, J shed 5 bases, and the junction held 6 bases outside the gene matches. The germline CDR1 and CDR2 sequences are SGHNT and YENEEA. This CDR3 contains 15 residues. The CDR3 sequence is CASSYAGTGHNEQFF. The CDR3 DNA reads TGTGCCAGCAGCTATGCCGGGACAGGGCACAATGAGCAGTTCTTC.

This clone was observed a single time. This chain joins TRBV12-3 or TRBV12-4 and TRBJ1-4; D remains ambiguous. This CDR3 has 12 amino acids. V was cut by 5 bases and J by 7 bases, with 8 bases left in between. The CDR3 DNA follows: TGTGCCAGCAGTCAACCCGGTGAAAAACTGTTTTTT. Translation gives CASSQPGEKLFF.

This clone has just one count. The CDR3 sequence: CASTLAGGDEQYF. For the CDR3, the DNA is TGTGCCAGCACACTAGCGGGAGGGGACGAGCAGTACTTC. The chain joins TRBV12-3 or TRBV12-4 to TRBJ2-7, with TRBD2 identical over 13 bases. With V trimmed by 7 bases and J by 5 bases, 2 bases remained unmatched. The CDR3 runs to 13 residues.

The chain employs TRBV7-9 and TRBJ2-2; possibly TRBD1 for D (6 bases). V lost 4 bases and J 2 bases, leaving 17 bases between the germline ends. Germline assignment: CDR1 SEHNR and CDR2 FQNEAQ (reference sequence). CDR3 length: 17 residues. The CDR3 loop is CASSSGRRTDNTGELFF. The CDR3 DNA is TGTGCCAGCAGCTCAGGGCGACGGACAGATAACACCGGGGAGCTGTTTTTT.

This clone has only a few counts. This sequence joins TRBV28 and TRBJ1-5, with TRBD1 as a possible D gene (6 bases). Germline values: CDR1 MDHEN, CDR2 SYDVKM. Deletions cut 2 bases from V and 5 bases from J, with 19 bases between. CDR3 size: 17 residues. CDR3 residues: CASSLRMAGDGDQPQHF. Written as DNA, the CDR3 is TGTGCCAGCAGTTTACGGATGGCAGGGGACGGCGATCAGCCCCAGCATTTT.

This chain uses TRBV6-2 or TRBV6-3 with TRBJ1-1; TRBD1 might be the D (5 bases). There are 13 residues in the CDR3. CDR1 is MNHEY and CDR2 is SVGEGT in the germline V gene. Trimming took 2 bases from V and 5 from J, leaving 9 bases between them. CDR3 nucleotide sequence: TGTGCCAGCAGTTACGAGGGGAGGACTGAAGCTTTCTTT. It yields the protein CASSYEGRTEAFF.

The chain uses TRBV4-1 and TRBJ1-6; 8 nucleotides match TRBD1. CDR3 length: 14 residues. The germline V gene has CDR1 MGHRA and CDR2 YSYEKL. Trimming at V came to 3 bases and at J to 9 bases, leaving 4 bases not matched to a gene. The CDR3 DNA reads TGCGCCAGCAGCCATTCAGGGGGCAGTTCACCCCTCCACTTT. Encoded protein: CASSHSGGSSPLHF.